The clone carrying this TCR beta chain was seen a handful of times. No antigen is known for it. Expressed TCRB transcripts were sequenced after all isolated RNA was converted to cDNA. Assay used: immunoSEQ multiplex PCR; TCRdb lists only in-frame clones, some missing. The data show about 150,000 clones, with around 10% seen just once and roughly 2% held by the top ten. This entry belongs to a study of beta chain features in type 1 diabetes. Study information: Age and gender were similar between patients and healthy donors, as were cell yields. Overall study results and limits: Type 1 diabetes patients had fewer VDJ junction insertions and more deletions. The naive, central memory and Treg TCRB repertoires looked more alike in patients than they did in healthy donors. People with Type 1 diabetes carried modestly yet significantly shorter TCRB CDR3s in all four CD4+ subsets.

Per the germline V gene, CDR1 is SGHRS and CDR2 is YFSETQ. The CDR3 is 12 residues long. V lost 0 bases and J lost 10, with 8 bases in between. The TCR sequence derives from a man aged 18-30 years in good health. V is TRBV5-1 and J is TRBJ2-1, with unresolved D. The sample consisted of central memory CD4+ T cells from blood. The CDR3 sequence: CASSLVRQEQFF. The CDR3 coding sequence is TGCGCCAGCAGCTTGGTCCGGCAAGAGCAGTTCTTC.